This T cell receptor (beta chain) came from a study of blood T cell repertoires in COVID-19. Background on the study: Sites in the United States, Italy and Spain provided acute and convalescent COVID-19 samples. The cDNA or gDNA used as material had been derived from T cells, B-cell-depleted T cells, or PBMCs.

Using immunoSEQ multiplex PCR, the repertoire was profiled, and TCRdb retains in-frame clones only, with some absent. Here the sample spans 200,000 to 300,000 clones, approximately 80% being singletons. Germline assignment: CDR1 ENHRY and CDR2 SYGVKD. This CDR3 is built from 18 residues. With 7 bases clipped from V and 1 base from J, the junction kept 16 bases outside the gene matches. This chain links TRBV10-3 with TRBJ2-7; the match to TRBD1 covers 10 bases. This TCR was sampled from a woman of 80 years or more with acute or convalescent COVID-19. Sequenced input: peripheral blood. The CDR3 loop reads CAITDRDRGLASSYEQYF. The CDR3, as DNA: TGTGCCATCACAGACCGGGACAGGGGTTTGGCTTCATCCTACGAGCAGTACTTC.